This entry is about one T cell receptor beta chain. The record originates from a study of CD8 T cells in Susac syndrome. Patients with Susac syndrome met diagnostic criteria that were recently defined for definite or probable disease. Reverse transcription of roughly 0.5 to 1 ug RNA used random hexamers. Coverage of TCR beta CDR3 amplification by immunoSEQ multiplex PCR extended to 54 Vbeta and 13 Jbeta. TCRdb re-derived calls from the immunoSEQ multiplex PCR reads in MiXCR, one entry per CDR3 protein. The sample records roughly 220,000 distinct CDR3 sequences, about 94% being singletons. Germline V gives CDR1 LGHDT, CDR2 YNNKEL (reference sequence). The CDR3 is 15 residues long. The germline V and J ends were trimmed by 4 bases and 5 bases, with 14 bases remaining between them.

The sequence came from a human donor with Susac syndrome. Sequencing was carried out using CD4+ T cells from PBMCs. The genes are TRBV3-1 and TRBJ1-4; TRBD1 is a possible D gene (6 bases). In DNA, the CDR3 is TGTGCCAGCAGCCCAACGGGCCAGGGGAATGAAAAACTGTTTTTT. This translates into CASSPTGQGNEKLFF.